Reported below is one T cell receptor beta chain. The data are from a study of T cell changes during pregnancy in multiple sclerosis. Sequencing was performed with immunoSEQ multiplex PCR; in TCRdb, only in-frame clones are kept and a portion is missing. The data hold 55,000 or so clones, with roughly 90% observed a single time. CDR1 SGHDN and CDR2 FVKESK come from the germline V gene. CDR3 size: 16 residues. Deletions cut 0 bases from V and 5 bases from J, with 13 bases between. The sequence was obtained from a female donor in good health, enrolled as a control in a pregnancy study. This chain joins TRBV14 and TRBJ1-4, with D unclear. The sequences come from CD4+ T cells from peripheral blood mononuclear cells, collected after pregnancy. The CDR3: CASSQERGPVNEKLFF. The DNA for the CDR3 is TGTGCCAGCAGCCAAGAACGGGGTCCAGTGAATGAAAAACTGTTTTTT.